A single sample gave rise to the 26 T cell receptor beta chains below, sequenced in a study of blood T cell repertoires in COVID-19. Method: immunoSEQ multiplex PCR; TCRdb's copy keeps in-frame clones and lacks some. The sample shows 220,000 or so clones, less than 90% of them seen only once. Specimen: peripheral blood. All receptors come from a man aged 25 to 40 with active or convalescent COVID-19.

This chain links TRBV19 with TRBJ1-5; D gene ambiguous. Germline loops: CDR1 LNHDA, CDR2 SQIVND (reference sequence). The V and J ends lost 5 bases and 5 bases respectively, with 10 bases between them. The CDR3 length is 13 residues. In nucleotides, the CDR3 is TGTGCCAGTAGTCCCTCTCCGTATCAGCCCCAGCATTTT. Amino acid sequence: CASSPSPYQPQHF.

This clone was picked up a small number of times. This sequence joins TRBV7-6 and TRBJ2-5; 9 positions agree with TRBD1. From germline, CDR1 is SGHVS and CDR2 FNYEAQ. The CDR3 has 17 residues. Trimming at V came to 1 base and at J to 5 bases, leaving 11 bases not matched to a gene. CDR3 in DNA: TGTGCCAGCAGCTTAGGAAATAAACAGGGGGCTGGCGAGACCCAGTACTTC. It is translated as CASSLGNKQGAGETQYF.

This chain joins TRBV15 and TRBJ1-3, with D perhaps matching TRBD1 (5 bases). Looked up from germline, CDR1 is LNHNV and CDR2 is YYDKDF (reference sequence). This CDR3 contains 15 residues. Trimming pared 3 bases from V and 4 bases from J, leaving 13 bases between. CDR3 in amino acids: CATSRGDLGGNTIYF. Here the CDR3 DNA reads TGTGCCACCAGCAGGGGGGACTTGGGCGGAAACACCATATATTTT.

A few counts support this clone. The chain joins TRBV7-2 to TRBJ1-5; the D is unclear. Germline V lookup: CDR1 SGHTA, CDR2 FQGNSA. V was pared by 1 base and J by 0 bases, with 7 bases between. CDR3 length: 15 residues. CDR3 coding DNA: TGTGCCAGCAGCTTAGGTGCAGTTAGCAATCAGCCCCAGCATTTT. Its protein is CASSLGAVSNQPQHF. Together with reference TRBV7-2 and TRBJ1-5, the CDR3 gives the full variable domain: GAGVSQSPSNKVTEKGKDVELRCDPISGHTALYWYRQSLGQGLEFLIYFQGNSAPDKSGLPSDRFSAERTGGSVSTLTIQRTQQEDSAVYLCASSLGAVSNQPQHFGDGTRLSIL.

The V gene is TRBV6-4, the J gene TRBJ1-2; no clear D gene. Per the germline V gene, CDR1 is MRHNA and CDR2 is SNTAGT. Trimming removed 3 bases at V and 4 bases at J, with 12 bases between. This CDR3 is 14 amino acids long. CDR3 region: CASSERAEGYGYTF. The CDR3 DNA is TGTGCCAGCAGTGAGAGGGCGGAGGGCTATGGCTACACCTTC.

The chain carries TRBV7-2 and TRBJ1-5, with TRBD1 identical over 9 bases. J lost 4 bases, V lost 5 bases, and 0 bases had no gene match. This CDR3 region has 13 residues. The germline V gene encodes CDR1 SGHTA and CDR2 FQGNSA. CDR3 sequence reads: CASSGQGNQPQHF. The CDR3 DNA reads as TGTGCCAGCAGCGGACAGGGGAATCAGCCCCAGCATTTT. The full variable domain, rest sourced from reference TRBV7-2 and TRBJ1-5, is GAGVSQSPSNKVTEKGKDVELRCDPISGHTALYWYRQSLGQGLEFLIYFQGNSAPDKSGLPSDRFSAERTGGSVSTLTIQRTQQEDSAVYLCASSGQGNQPQHFGDGTRLSIL.

This clone was seen once. Relative to the germline gene, one junction end is altered; a read error may explain this. V is TRBV10-1 and J is TRBJ1-4; D is perhaps TRBD1 (6 bases). The CDR3 totals 13 residues. Germline lookup yields CDR1 WNHNN and CDR2 SYGVQD (reference sequence). CDR3 DNA: TGCGCCAGCCGGAGGTCCACAGGGCCGCTAGCTGTTTTT. This translates into CASRRSTGPLAVF.

The gene calls are TRBV6-5 and TRBJ1-2, with a tentative D call TRBD1 (6 bases). There are 12 residues in the CDR3. V dropped 6 bases and J dropped 8 bases, with 13 bases sitting between them. Germline assignment: CDR1 MNHEY and CDR2 SVGAGI. The CDR3 region is CASSLQGLGYTF. CDR3 DNA sequence: TGTGCCAGCAGCCTACAGGGATTAGGCTACACCTTC.

The rearrangement joins TRBV24-1 to TRBJ2-7, with TRBD1 identical over 8 bases. Trimming removed 9 bases from V and 7 bases from J; junction bases left unmatched: 13. Germline CDR1 reads KGHDR; CDR2 reads SFDVKD. This CDR3 is 14 amino acids long. CDR3 bases: TGTGCCACCGCCCCCAGGGGGCGAGACTGGGAGCAGTACTTC. Its protein is CATAPRGRDWEQYF.

The chain uses TRBV10-3 and TRBJ2-7; 7 bases are a match to TRBD1. The CDR3 runs to 13 residues. J gave up 5 bases and V 6 bases, and 7 bases lay outside the gene matches. From germline, CDR1 is ENHRY and CDR2 SYGVKD. CDR3 residues: CAIRGDSNHEQYF. The DNA of the CDR3 is TGTGCCATCAGGGGGGACAGTAACCACGAGCAGTACTTC.

The V call is TRBV9, the J call TRBJ2-7; 10 bases fit TRBD2. Per germline, CDR1 SGDLS and CDR2 YYNGEE. V gave up 4 bases and J gave up 7 bases; unmatched junction bases: 14. This CDR3 comprises 16 residues. As DNA, the CDR3 is TGTGCCAGCAGCCCCTCCGGCGTTAGCGGGGGGCGTGAGCAGTACTTC. Its protein is CASSPSGVSGGREQYF.

The chain couples TRBV6-1 to TRBJ2-7; TRBD2 matches 11 bases. Looked up from germline, CDR1 is MNHNS and CDR2 is SASEGT. V was pared by 1 base and J by 3 bases, with 2 bases of the junction left unmatched. The CDR3 is made up of 15 amino acids. This CDR3 is CASSEVTSGSYEQYF. The CDR3 DNA follows: TGTGCCAGCAGTGAAGTTACTAGCGGGAGCTACGAGCAGTACTTC.

The J gene is TRBJ1-6, the V gene TRBV7-6; 9 nucleotides line up with TRBD1. Germline V lookup: CDR1 SGHVS, CDR2 FNYEAQ. The junction had 5 bases not matched to a gene; V was cut back by 5 bases and J by 3 bases. CDR3 size: 16 residues. DNA for the CDR3: TGTGCCAGCAGCCGACAGGGGGGGGGCTATAATTCACCCCTCCACTTT. This sequence encodes CASSRQGGGYNSPLHF.

V and J are TRBV10-3 and TRBJ2-7; 8 bases agree with TRBD2. V shed 5 bases, J shed 2 bases, and the junction held 2 bases outside the gene matches. The CDR3 spans 13 residues. Germline V gene sequence: CDR1 ENHRY, CDR2 SYGVKD. The CDR3 DNA is TGTGCCATCAGTCCACTAGCGGCCTACGAGCAGTACTTC. It encodes CAISPLAAYEQYF.

In this sample, this clone turned up a few times. CDR3 sequence reads: CASSLGDITRTEAFF. The CDR3 DNA follows: TGCGCCAGCAGCTTGGGGGACATCACCCGAACTGAAGCTTTCTTT. The chain carries TRBV5-1 and TRBJ1-1, with a weak D call TRBD1 (6 bases). CDR3 size: 15 residues. The germline V gene has CDR1 SGHRS and CDR2 YFSETQ. The V and J ends lost 0 bases and 5 bases respectively, with 14 bases between them.

The chain combines TRBV7-2 with TRBJ2-7, with 7 bases matching TRBD2. CDR1 and CDR2 (germline): SGHTA, FQGNSA. This CDR3 contains 15 residues. V gave up 1 base and J gave up 2 bases; unmatched junction bases: 5. In nucleotides, the CDR3 is TGTGCCAGCAGCTTAGGCGGGAGCAACCCCTACGAGCAGTACTTC. Protein: CASSLGGSNPYEQYF.

The V and J genes are TRBV7-7 and TRBJ2-1; 10 bases match TRBD2. After removal of 5 bases from V and 10 bases from J, the junction contained 11 bases not matched to a gene. Germline lookup yields CDR1 SSHAT and CDR2 FNYEAQ (reference sequence). The CDR3 contains 15 residues. CDR3 in amino acids: CASSRIAGGVGEQFF. CDR3 nucleotides: TGTGCCAGCAGCCGCATAGCGGGGGGAGTCGGGGAGCAGTTCTTC. Based on the CDR3 plus reference TRBV7-7 and TRBJ2-1, the full variable domain is GAGVSQSPRYKVTKRGQDVTLRCDPISSHATLYWYQQALGQGPEFLTYFNYEAQPDKSGLPSDRFSAERPEGSISTLTIQRTEQRDSAMYRCASSRIAGGVGEQFFGPGTRLTVL.

The V and J genes are TRBV28 and TRBJ1-2; unclear D gene. V was cut by 3 bases and J by 7 bases, with 12 bases left in between. Germline CDR1 reads MDHEN; CDR2 reads SYDVKM. The CDR3 length is 13 residues. CDR3 loop: CASSLPAIGGYTF. In DNA, the CDR3 is TGTGCCAGCAGTTTGCCTGCCATCGGTGGCTACACCTTC.

The chain carries TRBV29-1 and TRBJ1-2, with 8 bases that match TRBD1. This CDR3 contains 12 residues. CDR1 is SQVTM, CDR2 ANQGSEA, per germline. The CDR3 DNA sequence: TGCACCATCGATATGGACAGGGCTGGCTACACCTTC. It encodes CTIDMDRAGYTF.

J is TRBJ2-7 and V is TRBV6-5; 9 nucleotides match TRBD1. Germline V CDR1 and CDR2: MNHEY, SVGAGI. Trimming removed 5 bases from V and 7 bases from J; junction bases left unmatched: 6. The length of the CDR3 is 13 residues. The CDR3 nucleotides read TGTGCCAGCAGTCGAGGGACAGGGAATGAGCAGTACTTC. Amino acid sequence: CASSRGTGNEQYF.

The rearrangement links TRBV2 to TRBJ2-7; D possibly corresponds to TRBD2 (5 bases). This CDR3 has 12 residues. Germline lookup yields CDR1 SNHLY and CDR2 FYNNEI. V was pared by 11 bases and J by 6 bases, with 17 bases between. This chain's CDR3 is CAGSSSRLEQYF. CDR3 in DNA: TGTGCCGGGAGCAGCTCCCGACTCGAGCAGTACTTC.

V gene TRBV20-1 combines with J gene TRBJ1-2; no reliable D call. CDR1 DFQATT and CDR2 SNEGSKA come from the germline V gene (reference sequence). The germline V and J ends were trimmed by 1 base and 7 bases, with 7 bases remaining between them. The CDR3 is 11 amino acids. The CDR3 coding sequence is TGCAGTGCTAGAGTCGGAGTTGGCTACACCTTC. Protein product: CSARVGVGYTF.

This clone has just a few counts. The gene calls are TRBV28 and TRBJ1-1; D is perhaps TRBD1 (6 bases). The V end lost 4 bases, the J end lost 13 bases, and 19 bases lay between the germline ends. CDR1 MDHEN and CDR2 SYDVKM come from the germline V gene. This CDR3 comprises 13 residues. CDR3 in DNA: TGTGCCAGCAGTTCTGGGGTTGGGACAAAGGTTTTCTTT. Translated, it gives CASSSGVGTKVFF.

This rearrangement joins TRBV2 to TRBJ1-2, with D perhaps matching TRBD1 (6 bases). V lost 3 bases to trimming and J lost 4 bases, with 9 bases between them. The V gene's germline CDR1 is SNHLY and CDR2 FYNNEI. The CDR3 runs to 13 residues. The CDR3 nucleotides are TGTGCCAGCAGTGATACAGGGATCTATGGCTACACCTTC. This codes for CASSDTGIYGYTF.

The rearrangement joins TRBV29-1 to TRBJ2-1; tentative D call: TRBD2 (5 bases). Trimming cost V 6 bases and J 0 bases, with 12 bases left between them. This CDR3 region has 14 residues. Germline V gene sequence: CDR1 SQVTM, CDR2 ANQGSEA. The CDR3 here is CSVVTRSSYNEQFF. CDR3 DNA sequence: TGCAGCGTGGTAACTAGGAGCTCCTACAATGAGCAGTTCTTC.

This clone has more than one count but fewer than ten. This rearrangement joins TRBV19 to TRBJ1-5; 9 bases fit TRBD1. V dropped 8 bases and J dropped 2; count of bases not matched to a gene: 10. There are 16 residues in the CDR3. Germline V CDR1 and CDR2: LNHDA, SQIVND (reference sequence). CDR3 nucleotides: TGTGCCAGTTCCACAGGGGGCGTCTCGGGCAATCAGCCCCAGCATTTT. Encoded protein: CASSTGGVSGNQPQHF.